This entry describes one T cell receptor beta chain. This entry belongs to a study of beta chain features in type 1 diabetes. As every portion of the isolated RNA was reverse transcribed, the sequencing read expressed TCRB transcripts. Libraries were prepared by immunoSEQ multiplex PCR; TCRdb keeps only in-frame clonotypes and omits some of them. The repertoire holds roughly 180,000 clones, with around an eighth as singletons. The sample consisted of central memory CD4+ T cells from blood. This TCR derives from a woman aged 18 to 35 in good health.

The CDR3 here is CASSGRQVSSYNEQFF. CDR3 in DNA: TGTGCCAGCAGTGGGCGACAGGTTAGCTCCTACAATGAGCAGTTCTTC. V usage is TRBV27 and J usage is TRBJ2-1; perhaps TRBD1 as D (6 bases). This CDR3 has 16 residues. The germline V gene has CDR1 MNHEY and CDR2 SMNVEV (reference sequence). V was clipped by 5 bases and J by 0 bases, with 14 bases between them.